This T cell receptor beta chain emerged from a study of CD8 T cells in ankylosing spondylitis. This clonotype came up a few times. This CDR3 region has 13 residues. Deletions cut 6 bases from V and 4 bases from J, with 10 bases between. TCRdb reanalysed the 5' RACE reads using MiXCR and keeps one entry per CDR3 protein. The data contain 150,000 or so distinct CDR3 sequences, around a tenth of them singletons. The TCR sequence derives from a female donor with ankylosing spondylitis or in good health (not recorded which). The rearrangement uses TRBV12-3 or TRBV12-4 and TRBJ2-1, with D possibly being TRBD2 (6 bases). What was sequenced was blood, either unsorted or a sorted T cell fraction (not recorded which). This CDR3 is CASRGDLYNEQFF. CDR3 in DNA: TGTGCCAGCAGGGGGGACTTATACAATGAGCAGTTCTTC.